The entry below gives a single T cell receptor (beta chain) sequence along with its context. Its matching antigen is unknown. This sample was included in a study of beta chain features in type 1 diabetes. Whole-study findings and limits: Here, the possible influence of HLA type (on TCRB rearrangement) remained unresolved. When Type 1 diabetes patients were examined, their TCRB CDR3s proved moderately but significantly shorter in all four CD4+ subsets.

Germline trimming cut 5 bases from V and 7 bases from J; bases unmatched to any gene: 14. Germline assignment: CDR1 SGHVS and CDR2 FQNEAQ. CDR3 length: 16 residues. Donors underwent one heparinised blood draw, about 110 mL on average. Sorting of CD4+ naive, central memory, regulatory and stem cell-like memory cells was performed via CD45RO/CCR7/CD25/CD127/CD95/CD27. The investigators reverse transcribed all of the isolated RNA, so they sequenced expressed TCRB transcripts. Each sample of naive, central memory or regulatory T cells had, on average, roughly 3.4 million reads. The method was immunoSEQ multiplex PCR; TCRdb's version includes in-frame clones alone and lacks a portion of them. The table shows about 700,000 clones, with 13% occurring only once.

Sequences were obtained from naive CD4+ T cells from blood. V gene TRBV7-8 combines with J gene TRBJ1-2; 9 bases fit TRBD1. The sequence came from a man aged 18 to 29 with type 1 diabetes. In DNA, the CDR3 is TGTGCCAGCAGCCTTCGGACAGGGGCCCTCCACCGTGGCTACACCTTC. The encoded protein is CASSLRTGALHRGYTF.